Below are 8 T cell receptor beta chains sequenced from a single sample in a study of blood T cell repertoires in COVID-19. The repertoire was sequenced with immunoSEQ multiplex PCR; TCRdb's copy has only in-frame clones and lacks some. Of around 300,000 clones detected, around 88% appear once; the ten largest clones hold 1.6%. Input material: peripheral blood. These TCRs come from a woman under 40 with COVID-19, enrolled during active disease.

The V gene is TRBV4-1, the J gene TRBJ1-1; D gene unclear. V was cut by 5 bases and J by 7 bases, with 17 bases left in between. Looked up from germline, CDR1 is MGHRA and CDR2 is YSYEKL. The CDR3 contains 14 residues. DNA for the CDR3: TGCGCCAGCAGCAAGCCCGCGGGGAAAGTTGAAGCTTTCTTT. Translated: CASSKPAGKVEAFF.

J is TRBJ1-2 and V is TRBV29-1, with D perhaps TRBD1 (5 bases). The germline V gene has CDR1 SQVTM and CDR2 ANQGSEA. The CDR3 sequence is 14 residues long. Trimming pared 2 bases from V and 2 bases from J, leaving 12 bases between. The CDR3 reads CSVERGGTNYGYTF. The CDR3 bases are TGCAGCGTTGAACGGGGAGGGACGAACTATGGCTACACCTTC.

This clone has only a few counts. The chain is built from TRBV5-1 and TRBJ1-6, with a tentative D call TRBD1 (5 bases). This CDR3 is built from 17 residues. Trimming took 2 bases from V and 10 from J, leaving 22 bases between them. CDR1 SGHRS and CDR2 YFSETQ come from the germline V gene. CDR3 loop: CASSLSQGRAGISPLHF. CDR3 nucleotides: TGCGCCAGCAGCTTATCCCAGGGAAGGGCAGGAATCTCACCCCTCCACTTT.

V gene TRBV4-2 combines with J gene TRBJ2-1; TRBD2 aligns across 16 bases. Trimming took 4 bases from V and 6 from J; bases not matched to a gene: 6. In germline, CDR1 is LGHNA, CDR2 YNFKEQ. The CDR3 length is 17 residues. The CDR3 loop reads CASSRIGTSGGANEQFF. CDR3 coding DNA: TGTGCCAGCAGCCGAATCGGGACTAGCGGGGGGGCCAATGAGCAGTTCTTC.

The chain couples TRBV28 to TRBJ2-3; tentatively, D is TRBD1 (5 bases). This CDR3 contains 12 residues. The germline gives CDR1 MDHEN, CDR2 SYDVKM. Deletions cut 8 bases from V and 2 bases from J, with 8 bases between. In DNA form, the CDR3 reads TGTGCCAGCCGCAGGGACACAGATACGCAGTATTTT. The encoded protein is CASRRDTDTQYF.

The chain uses TRBV28 and TRBJ1-2, with a possible D match to TRBD1 (6 bases). CDR3 length: 17 amino acids. Trimming stripped 3 bases from V and 0 bases from J, with 17 bases between. CDR1 is MDHEN, CDR2 SYDVKM, per germline. The CDR3 protein is CASSFTPGARANYGYTF. The DNA for the CDR3 is TGTGCCAGCAGTTTTACGCCAGGGGCGAGAGCTAACTATGGCTACACCTTC.

This rearrangement joins TRBV7-8 to TRBJ1-1; D is perhaps TRBD1 (5 bases). Germline V gene sequence: CDR1 SGHVS, CDR2 FQNEAQ. This CDR3 has 16 amino acids. The ends were cut back, 1 base at V and 5 bases at J, with 17 bases in the middle. CDR3: CASSLGGRGMGTEAFF. The CDR3 nucleotides are TGTGCCAGCAGCTTAGGCGGGAGGGGAATGGGGACTGAAGCTTTCTTT.

The chain joins TRBV6-2 or TRBV6-3 to TRBJ1-3; D is ambiguous. Between the trimmed V and J ends, which lost 2 bases and 0 bases, there was a span of 11 bases. Germline V gene sequence: CDR1 MNHEY, CDR2 SVGEGT. The CDR3 extends over 16 amino acids. CDR3 nucleotide sequence: TGTGCCAGCAGTTACCCGCGGCAGCGCTCTGGAAACACCATATATTTT. Translating it yields CASSYPRQRSGNTIYF.